The clone carrying this T cell receptor (beta chain) was recorded once. The data are from a study of blood T cell repertoires in COVID-19. The method was immunoSEQ multiplex PCR; TCRdb's version includes in-frame clones alone and lacks a portion of them. The table shows 100,000 to 150,000 clones, with 86% occurring only once. Germline lookup yields CDR1 SGHRS and CDR2 YFSETQ. The CDR3 is 15 residues long. V was cut by 0 bases and J by 2 bases, with 8 bases left in between. The material sequenced was peripheral blood. This receptor was obtained from a woman aged 65 to 85 with COVID-19, enrolled during active disease. The chain has TRBV5-1 and TRBJ2-2, with D possibly matching TRBD2 (5 bases). For the CDR3, the DNA is TGCGCCAGCAGCTTGGCCGGGGTAAACACCGGGGAGCTGTTTTTT. It translates to CASSLAGVNTGELFF.